The 5 T cell receptor beta chains below all came from one sample that was sequenced in a study of cytomegalovirus exposure and HLA in healthy donors. PCR used 60 Vbeta primers and 13 Jbeta primers. Profiled with immunoSEQ multiplex PCR; TCRdb holds only in-frame clones, not every one. The sample table sets out about 72,000 clones. The sequencing sample was made of PBMCs. These receptors came from a man between 40 and 49 years old in good health and CMV-seronegative.

The rearrangement uses TRBV5-1 and TRBJ1-2; D call uncertain. CDR1 is SGHRS and CDR2 is YFSETQ in the germline V gene. The V gene lost 0 bases and the J gene lost 4 bases, with 7 bases spanning the gap. There are 13 residues in the CDR3. In nucleotides, the CDR3 is TGCGCCAGCAGCTTGGTGGGCAGCTATGGCTACACCTTC. Amino acids: CASSLVGSYGYTF. The variable domain in full, with the rest retrieved from reference TRBV5-1 and TRBJ1-2, is KAGVTQTPRYLIKTRGQQVTLSCSPISGHRSVSWYQQTPGQGLQFLFEYFSETQRNKGNFPGRFSGRQFSNSRSEMNVSTLELGDSALYLCASSLVGSYGYTFGSGTRLTVV.

The V call is TRBV5-1, the J call TRBJ1-5, with D possibly TRBD1 on 5 matching bases. V was cut by 4 bases and J by 2 bases, with 10 bases left in between. The CDR3 loop spans 14 amino acids. Germline lookup yields CDR1 SGHRS and CDR2 YFSETQ. CDR3 nucleotide sequence: TGCGCCAGCAGCGCTGGGGGGGGCAATCAGCCCCAGCATTTT. Translating it yields CASSAGGGNQPQHF.

The gene calls are TRBV7-3 and TRBJ2-2, with D perhaps matching TRBD1 (7 bases). From germline, CDR1 is SGHTA and CDR2 FQGTGA. With 10 bases removed from V and 4 bases from J, the gap between germline ends came to 13 bases. The CDR3 covers 13 residues. CDR3 sequence reads: CATQGGSTGELFF. CDR3 DNA sequence: TGTGCCACCCAGGGGGGCAGCACCGGGGAGCTGTTTTTT.

The CDR3 loop reads CAQQANAAKNIQYF. DNA for the CDR3: TGTGCCCAACAGGCTAATGCGGCCAAAAACATTCAGTACTTC. The rearrangement uses TRBV30 and TRBJ2-4; a possible D gene is TRBD1 (5 bases). The CDR3 is made up of 14 amino acids. Per germline, CDR1 GTSNPN and CDR2 SVGIG (reference sequence). V dropped 8 bases and J dropped 1 base, with 15 bases sitting between them.

The chain joins TRBV9 to TRBJ1-1, with D tentatively TRBD1 (5 bases). V gave up 4 bases and J gave up 3 bases, with 16 bases separating them. The CDR3 consists of 15 residues. The germline V gene has CDR1 SGDLS and CDR2 YYNGEE. DNA of the CDR3: TGTGCCAGCAGCTCCGATGGGGGGGTCTACACTGAAGCTTTCTTT. This encodes CASSSDGGVYTEAFF.